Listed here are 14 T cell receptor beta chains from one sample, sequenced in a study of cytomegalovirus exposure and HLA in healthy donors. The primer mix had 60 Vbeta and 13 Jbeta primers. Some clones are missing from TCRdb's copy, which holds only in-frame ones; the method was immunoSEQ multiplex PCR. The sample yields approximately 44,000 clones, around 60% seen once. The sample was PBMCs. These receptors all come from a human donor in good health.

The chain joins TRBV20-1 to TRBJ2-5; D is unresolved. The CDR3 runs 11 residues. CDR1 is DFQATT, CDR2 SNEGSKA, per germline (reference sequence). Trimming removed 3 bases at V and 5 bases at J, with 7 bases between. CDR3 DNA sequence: TGCAGTGCTAGCGAACGGGAGACCCAGTACTTC. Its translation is CSASERETQYF.

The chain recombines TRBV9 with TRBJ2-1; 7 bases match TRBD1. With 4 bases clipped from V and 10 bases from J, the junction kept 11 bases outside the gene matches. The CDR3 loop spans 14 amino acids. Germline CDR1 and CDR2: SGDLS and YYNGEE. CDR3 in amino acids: CASSPDRTIGEQFF. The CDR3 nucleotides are TGTGCCAGCAGCCCGGACAGGACGATTGGGGAGCAGTTCTTC.

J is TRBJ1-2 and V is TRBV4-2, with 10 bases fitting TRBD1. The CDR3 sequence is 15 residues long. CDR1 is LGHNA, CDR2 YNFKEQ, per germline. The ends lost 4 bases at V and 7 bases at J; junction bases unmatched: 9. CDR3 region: CASSPSGTGVGGYTF. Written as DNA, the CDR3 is TGTGCCAGCAGCCCTTCCGGGACAGGGGTGGGTGGCTACACCTTC.

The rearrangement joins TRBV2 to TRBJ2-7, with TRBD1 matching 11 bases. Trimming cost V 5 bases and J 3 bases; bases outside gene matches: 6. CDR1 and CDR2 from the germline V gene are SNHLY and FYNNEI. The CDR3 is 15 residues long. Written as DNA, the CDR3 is TGTGCCAGCAGTACTTGGACAGGGGGCATCTACGAGCAGTACTTC. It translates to CASSTWTGGIYEQYF. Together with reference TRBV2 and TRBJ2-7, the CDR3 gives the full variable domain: EPEVTQTPSHQVTQMGQEVILRCVPISNHLYFYWYRQILGQKVEFLVSFYNNEISEKSEIFDDQFSVERPDGSNFTLKIRSTKLEDSAMYFCASSTWTGGIYEQYFGPGTRLTVT.

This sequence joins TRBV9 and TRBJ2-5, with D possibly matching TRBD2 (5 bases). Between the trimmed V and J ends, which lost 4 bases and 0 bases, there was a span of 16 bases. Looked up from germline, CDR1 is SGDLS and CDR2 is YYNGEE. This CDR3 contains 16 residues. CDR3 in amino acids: CASSREPGLYQETQYF. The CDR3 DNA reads TGTGCCAGCAGCCGGGAACCGGGATTGTACCAAGAGACCCAGTACTTC. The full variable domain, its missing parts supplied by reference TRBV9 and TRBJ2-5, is DSGVTQTPKHLITATGQRVTLRCSPRSGDLSVYWYQQSLDQGLQFLIQYYNGEERAKGNILERFSAQQFPDLHSELNLSSLELGDSALYFCASSREPGLYQETQYFGPGTRLLVL.

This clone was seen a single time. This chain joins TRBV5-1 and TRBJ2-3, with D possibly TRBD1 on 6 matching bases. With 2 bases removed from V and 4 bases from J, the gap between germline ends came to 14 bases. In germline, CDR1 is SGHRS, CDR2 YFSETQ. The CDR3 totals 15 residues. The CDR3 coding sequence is TGCGCCAGCAGCTTCTACACGGACAGACCAGATACGCAGTATTTT. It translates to CASSFYTDRPDTQYF.

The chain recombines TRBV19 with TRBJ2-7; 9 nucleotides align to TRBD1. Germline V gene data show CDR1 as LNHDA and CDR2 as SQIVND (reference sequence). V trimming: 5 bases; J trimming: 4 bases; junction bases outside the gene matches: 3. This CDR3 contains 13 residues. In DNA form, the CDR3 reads TGTGCCAGTAGTCGTGGGACAGGGTACGAGCAGTACTTC. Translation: CASSRGTGYEQYF.

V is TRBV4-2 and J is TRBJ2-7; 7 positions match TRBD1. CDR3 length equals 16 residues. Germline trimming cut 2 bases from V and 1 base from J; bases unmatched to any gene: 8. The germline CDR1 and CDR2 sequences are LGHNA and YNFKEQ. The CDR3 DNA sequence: TGTGCCAGCAGCCAACCGACCCGGACAGGTTCCTACGAGCAGTACTTC. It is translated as CASSQPTRTGSYEQYF.

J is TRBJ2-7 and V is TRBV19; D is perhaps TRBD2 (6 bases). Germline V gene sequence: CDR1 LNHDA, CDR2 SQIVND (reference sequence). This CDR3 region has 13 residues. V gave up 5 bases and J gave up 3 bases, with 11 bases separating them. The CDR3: CASSAGTDYEQYF. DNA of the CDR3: TGTGCCAGTAGTGCGGGGACGGACTACGAGCAGTACTTC.

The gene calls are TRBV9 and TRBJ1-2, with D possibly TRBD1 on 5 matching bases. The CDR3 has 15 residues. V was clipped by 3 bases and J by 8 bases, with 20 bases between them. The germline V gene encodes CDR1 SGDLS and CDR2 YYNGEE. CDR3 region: CASSEAQGTRRGYTF. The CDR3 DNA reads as TGTGCCAGCAGCGAGGCGCAGGGAACTCGAAGAGGCTACACCTTC.

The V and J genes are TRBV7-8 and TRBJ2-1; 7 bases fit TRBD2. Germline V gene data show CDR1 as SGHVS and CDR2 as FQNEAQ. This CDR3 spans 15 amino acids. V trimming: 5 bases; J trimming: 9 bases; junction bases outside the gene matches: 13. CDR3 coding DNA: TGTGCCAGCAGCCCACGGGAGGTGGCTGTCGCTGAGCAGTTCTTC. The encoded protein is CASSPREVAVAEQFF.

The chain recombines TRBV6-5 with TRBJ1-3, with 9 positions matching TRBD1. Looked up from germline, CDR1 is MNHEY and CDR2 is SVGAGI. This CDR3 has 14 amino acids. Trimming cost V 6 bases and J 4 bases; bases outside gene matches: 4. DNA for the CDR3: TGTGCCAGCAGCCCGGGACAGGGAGGAAACACCATATATTTT. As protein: CASSPGQGGNTIYF.

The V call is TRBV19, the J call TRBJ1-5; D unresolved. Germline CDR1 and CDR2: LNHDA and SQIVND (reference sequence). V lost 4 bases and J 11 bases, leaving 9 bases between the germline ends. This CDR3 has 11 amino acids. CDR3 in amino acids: CASSNRFSQHF. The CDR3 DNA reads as TGTGCCAGTAGTAATAGATTTTCCCAGCATTTT.

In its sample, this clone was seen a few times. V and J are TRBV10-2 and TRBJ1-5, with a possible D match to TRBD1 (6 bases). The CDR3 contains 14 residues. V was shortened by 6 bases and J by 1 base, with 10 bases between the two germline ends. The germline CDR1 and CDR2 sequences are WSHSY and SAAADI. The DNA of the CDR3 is TGCGCCAGCAGGGACAGCCGGAGCAATCAGCCCCAGCATTTT. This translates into CASRDSRSNQPQHF.